A single T cell receptor beta chain is shown here with its context. The data originate from a study of blood T cell repertoires in COVID-19. Across the whole study: Donors in the United States, Italy and Spain gave samples during acute or convalescent COVID-19. Sources were T cells, B-cell-depleted T cells, or PBMCs; the material itself was cDNA or gDNA.

Trimming at V came to 8 bases and at J to 2 bases, leaving 7 bases not matched to a gene. Looked up from germline, CDR1 is LNHNV and CDR2 is YYDKDF (reference sequence). The CDR3 sequence is 15 residues long. Per the authors' pipeline: Nucleated cell counts were estimated from reference gene primer amplification. Profiled with immunoSEQ multiplex PCR; TCRdb holds only in-frame clones, not every one. V, J and clone size are those of that table, while D and trimming were read from the DNA. The sample comprises 55,000 to 75,000 clones, 65% to 90% of which are singletons, and 3.2% rests with the top ten.

The V gene is TRBV15, the J gene TRBJ2-1, with TRBD2 identical over 9 bases. This sequence originates from a man in his fifties with active COVID-19. The specimen sequenced was peripheral blood. CDR3 protein: CATARLAATYNEQFF. The CDR3 nucleotides are TGTGCCACCGCGAGACTAGCGGCTACCTACAATGAGCAGTTCTTC.